These 5 T cell receptor beta chains came from one sample sequenced in a study of cytomegalovirus exposure and HLA in healthy donors. The study ran its PCR with 60 Vbeta and 13 Jbeta primers. Measured with immunoSEQ multiplex PCR; TCRdb has only the in-frame clones, and not every one. The data show 100,000 to 150,000 clones, roughly 74% seen once. The sequenced sample consisted of PBMCs. Receptor source: a woman aged 45 to 65 in good health and CMV-seropositive.

This clone was observed once. The V and J genes are TRBV9 and TRBJ1-2, with a weak D call TRBD1 (6 bases). V was shortened by 3 bases and J by 5 bases, with 8 bases between the two germline ends. Germline loops: CDR1 SGDLS, CDR2 YYNGEE. There are 12 residues in the CDR3. The CDR3: CASSGTVYGYTF. The CDR3 bases are TGTGCCAGCAGCGGGACAGTTTATGGCTACACCTTC.

V is TRBV11-1 and J is TRBJ2-5; D is unresolved. The CDR3 has 14 amino acids. Looked up from germline, CDR1 is SGHAT and CDR2 is FQDESV (reference sequence). V shed 1 base and J shed 0 bases, with 6 bases lying between them. CDR3 residues: CASSLDTYQETQYF. The CDR3 coding sequence is TGTGCCAGCAGCTTAGACACGTACCAAGAGACCCAGTACTTC.

The CDR3 is CASSLDSLSDTQYF. Here the CDR3 DNA reads TGTGCCAGCAGCTTAGACTCCTTGTCAGATACGCAGTATTTT. V usage is TRBV7-2 and J usage is TRBJ2-3; D gene unclear. Per germline, CDR1 SGHTA and CDR2 FQGNSA. The CDR3 loop spans 14 amino acids. Between the trimmed V and J ends, which lost 1 base and 4 bases, there was a span of 9 bases.

The gene calls are TRBV7-8 and TRBJ2-1, with 15 bases matching TRBD2. Germline assignment: CDR1 SGHVS and CDR2 FQNEAQ. The CDR3 loop spans 18 amino acids. Trimming took 4 bases from V and 9 from J; bases not matched to a gene: 13. DNA for the CDR3: TGTGCCAGCAGCTCAGGAGGACTAGCGGGGGGGCGGTACTCTGAGCAGTTCTTC. Its translation is CASSSGGLAGGRYSEQFF. The full variable domain, its missing parts supplied by reference TRBV7-8 and TRBJ2-1, is GAGVSQSPRYKVAKRGQDVALRCDPISGHVSLFWYQQALGQGPEFLTYFQNEAQLDKSGLPSDRFFAERPEGSVSTLKIQRTQQEDSAVYLCASSSGGLAGGRYSEQFFGPGTRLTVL.

The chain has TRBV28 and TRBJ1-4, with D possibly being TRBD1 (5 bases). This CDR3 is 16 amino acids long. The V and J ends lost 3 bases and 4 bases respectively, with 15 bases between them. Germline CDR1 reads MDHEN; CDR2 reads SYDVKM. The CDR3: CASSFVGRGNNEKLFF. The CDR3 DNA follows: TGTGCCAGCAGTTTTGTGGGGCGAGGCAATAATGAAAAACTGTTTTTT.